This T cell receptor beta chain stems from a study of technical replicates of blood from several donors. Measured with immunoSEQ multiplex PCR; TCRdb has only the in-frame clones, and not every one. This sample has roughly 69,000 clones; roughly 86% occur once, and the top ten carry under 6.5%. This CDR3 has 14 amino acids. Between the trimmed V and J ends, which lost 0 bases and 4 bases, there was a span of 9 bases. The germline V gene has CDR1 LNHNV and CDR2 YYDKDF (reference sequence). The chain has TRBV15 and TRBJ1-2; D remains ambiguous. The sequencing sample was made of PBMCs. The clonotype was recovered from a human donor in good health. Some clones in this sample may be carry-over from other donors' samples. The CDR3 spells CATSRDFRLYGYTF. In DNA, the CDR3 is TGTGCCACCAGCAGAGATTTTCGTCTCTATGGCTACACCTTC.